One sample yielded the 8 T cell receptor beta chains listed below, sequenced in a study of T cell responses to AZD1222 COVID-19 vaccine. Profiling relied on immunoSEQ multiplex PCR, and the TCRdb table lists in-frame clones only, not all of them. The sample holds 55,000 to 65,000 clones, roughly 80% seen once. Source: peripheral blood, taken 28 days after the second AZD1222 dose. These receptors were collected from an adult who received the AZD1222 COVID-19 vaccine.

CDR3 in amino acids: CASSPNRDSLNEKLFF. In DNA, the CDR3 is TGCGCCAGCAGTCCGAACCGGGACAGCCTTAATGAAAAACTGTTTTTT. The V call is TRBV4-3, the J call TRBJ1-4; TRBD1 aligns across 7 bases. This CDR3 has 16 amino acids. Germline values: CDR1 LGHNA, CDR2 YSLEER. V lost 6 bases, J lost 4 bases, and 11 bases stayed unmatched.

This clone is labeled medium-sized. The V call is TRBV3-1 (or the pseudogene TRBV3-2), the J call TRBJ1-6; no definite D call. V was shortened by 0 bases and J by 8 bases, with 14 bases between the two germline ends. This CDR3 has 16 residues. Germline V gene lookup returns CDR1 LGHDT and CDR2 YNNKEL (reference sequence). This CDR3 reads CASSQEHPALYSPLHF. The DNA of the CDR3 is TGTGCCAGCAGCCAAGAGCATCCGGCCCTTTATTCACCCCTCCACTTT.

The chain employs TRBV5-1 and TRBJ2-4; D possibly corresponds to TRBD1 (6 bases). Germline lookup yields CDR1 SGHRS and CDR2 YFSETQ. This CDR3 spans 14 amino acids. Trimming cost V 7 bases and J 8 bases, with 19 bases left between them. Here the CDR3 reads CASSTTDSGDIQYF. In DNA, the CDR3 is TGCGCCAGCTCTACCACAGACTCAGGGGACATTCAGTACTTC.

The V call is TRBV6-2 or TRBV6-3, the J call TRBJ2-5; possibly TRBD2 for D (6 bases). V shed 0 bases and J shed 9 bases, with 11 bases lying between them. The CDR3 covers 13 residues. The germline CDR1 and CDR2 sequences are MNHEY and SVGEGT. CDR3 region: CASSYSLARAQYF. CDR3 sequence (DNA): TGTGCCAGCAGTTACTCACTAGCTAGGGCCCAGTACTTC.

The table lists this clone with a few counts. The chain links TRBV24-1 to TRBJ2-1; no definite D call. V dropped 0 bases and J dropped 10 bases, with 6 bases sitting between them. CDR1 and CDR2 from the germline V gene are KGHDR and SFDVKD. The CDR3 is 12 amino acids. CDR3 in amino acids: CATSDLRDEQFF. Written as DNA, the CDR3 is TGTGCCACCAGTGATTTGCGTGACGAGCAGTTCTTC.

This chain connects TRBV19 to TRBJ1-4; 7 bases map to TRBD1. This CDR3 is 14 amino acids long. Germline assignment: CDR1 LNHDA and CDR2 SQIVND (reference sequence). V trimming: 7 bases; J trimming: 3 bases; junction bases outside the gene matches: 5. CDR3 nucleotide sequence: TGTGCCAGTACCACAGGGGATGCTAATGAAAAACTGTTTTTT. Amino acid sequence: CASTTGDANEKLFF. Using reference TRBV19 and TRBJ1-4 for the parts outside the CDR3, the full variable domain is DGGITQSPKYLFRKEGQNVTLSCEQNLNHDAMYWYRQDPGQGLRLIYYSQIVNDFQKGDIAEGYSVSREKKESFPLTVTSAQKNPTAFYLCASTTGDANEKLFFGSGTQLSVL.

The CDR3 here is CASSVQGVRSEQFF. CDR3 DNA sequence: TGTGCCAGCAGCGTTCAAGGGGTTAGGAGTGAGCAGTTCTTC. The rearrangement joins TRBV2 to TRBJ2-1, with D possibly TRBD1 on 5 matching bases. CDR1 is SNHLY and CDR2 is FYNNEI in the germline V gene. V was trimmed by 6 bases and J by 9 bases, leaving 18 bases between them. This CDR3 comprises 14 residues.

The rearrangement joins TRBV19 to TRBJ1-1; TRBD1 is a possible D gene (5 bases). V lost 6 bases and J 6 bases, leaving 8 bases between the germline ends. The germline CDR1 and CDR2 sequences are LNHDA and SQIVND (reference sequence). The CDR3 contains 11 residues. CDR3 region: CASRRGSEAFF. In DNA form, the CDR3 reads TGTGCCAGTAGGAGGGGCTCTGAAGCTTTCTTT.